What follows describes a single T cell receptor (beta chain). The antigen remains unidentified. These data originate in a study of cytomegalovirus exposure and HLA in healthy donors. Study context: The Caucasian-associated ancestry cluster contained 81% of the approximately 420 genotyped donors.

General study results and limits: Earlier results showed most TCR beta V segments being productive about 87% or about 30% of the time. Association of a missense DCLRE1C variant with TCR beta V- and J-gene trimming was reported in a later analysis.

The PCR had 60 Vbeta and 13 Jbeta primers. Per the original data handling: Per a later analysis, the number of unique TCR beta chains was some 80 million, of which around 9.9 million were shared. Sequencing used immunoSEQ multiplex PCR; TCRdb keeps in-frame clones, though not all of them. V and J calls and clone size come straight from that table; D and trimming were deduced from the DNA. The sample records about 69,000 clones, approximately 80% being singletons. CDR3 length equals 16 residues. V was shortened by 1 base and J by 3 bases, with 12 bases between the two germline ends. Germline CDR1 reads SGHVS; CDR2 reads FNYEAQ.

The chain joins TRBV7-6 to TRBJ2-2; TRBD1 is a possible D gene (6 bases). Source material: PBMCs. This clonotype originated in a man between 18 and 35 years old in good health and CMV-seronegative. The CDR3, as DNA: TGTGCCAGCAGCTTAGGGGGGCGTTTGTACACCGGGGAGCTGTTTTTT. Its translation: CASSLGGRLYTGELFF.